Shown below are 23 T cell receptor beta chains from a single sample sequenced in a study of blood T cell repertoires in COVID-19. Some clones are missing from TCRdb's copy, which holds only in-frame ones; the method was immunoSEQ multiplex PCR. The sample consists of some 530,000 clones, 80% to 90% of them appearing once. Material for sequencing was PBMCs or T cells enriched from blood (not recorded which). These receptors were taken from a woman aged 55-75 years who had recovered from COVID-19.

The chain couples TRBV5-1 to TRBJ2-3, with TRBD1 identical over 9 bases. The germline V gene has CDR1 SGHRS and CDR2 YFSETQ. CDR3 size: 14 residues. V trimming: 8 bases; J trimming: 5 bases; junction bases outside the gene matches: 9. The CDR3 DNA follows: TGCGCCAGTAGACCGGGACAGGGCCTAGATACGCAGTATTTT. Translation gives CASRPGQGLDTQYF.

The V and J genes are TRBV12-3 or TRBV12-4 and TRBJ2-2, with 8 bases aligning to TRBD1. This CDR3 has 13 amino acids. The ends lost 6 bases at V and 6 bases at J; junction bases unmatched: 3. CDR3 sequence (DNA): TGTGCCAGCAGCCCACAGGGGGCCGGGGAGCTGTTTTTT. Its translation is CASSPQGAGELFF.

The V and J genes are TRBV10-1 and TRBJ1-1; 9 nucleotides agree with TRBD1. Per germline, CDR1 WNHNN and CDR2 SYGVQD (reference sequence). This CDR3 is 15 amino acids long. V lost 4 bases, J lost 2 bases, and 5 bases stayed unmatched. The CDR3 bases are TGCGCCAGCAGTGCGGGACAGGGCCCCAACACTGAAGCTTTCTTT. Protein product: CASSAGQGPNTEAFF.

This CDR3 reads CASSQARGPYNEQFF. The CDR3 DNA sequence: TGTGCCAGCAGCCAAGCAAGGGGCCCCTACAATGAGCAGTTCTTC. The genes are TRBV3-1 (or the pseudogene TRBV3-2) and TRBJ2-1; D might be TRBD1 (5 bases). Germline values: CDR1 LGHDT, CDR2 YNNKEL (reference sequence). This CDR3 contains 15 residues. The V end lost 1 base, the J end lost 2 bases, and 9 bases lay between the germline ends.

V usage is TRBV11-2 and J usage is TRBJ2-7; a possible D gene is TRBD1 (6 bases). The CDR3 length is 14 residues. CDR1 is SGHAT, CDR2 FQNNGV, per germline. V was clipped by 2 bases and J by 4 bases, with 12 bases between them. DNA of the CDR3: TGTGCCAGCAGCTTAACCCGGGACAATTACGAGCAGTACGTC. It codes for CASSLTRDNYEQYV.

Only one count was recorded for this clone. The rearrangement uses TRBV6-1 and TRBJ2-4, with 12 bases aligning to TRBD1. CDR1 is MNHNS, CDR2 SASEGT, per germline. CDR3 length: 16 amino acids. The ends lost 3 bases at V and 7 bases at J; junction bases unmatched: 7. Here the CDR3 DNA reads TGTGCCAGCAGTGATGGGACAGGGGGCGCGGGGAACATTCAGTACTTC. Encoded protein: CASSDGTGGAGNIQYF.

The genes are TRBV7-2 and TRBJ1-1, with TRBD1 as a possible D gene (6 bases). In germline, CDR1 is SGHTA, CDR2 FQGNSA. There are 13 residues in the CDR3. The germline V and J ends were trimmed by 2 bases and 4 bases, with 8 bases remaining between them. CDR3 DNA: TGTGCCAGCAGCTTATCAGGGGTCACTGAAGCTTTCTTT. It yields the protein CASSLSGVTEAFF. The complete variable domain, with remaining parts taken from reference TRBV7-2 and TRBJ1-1, reads GAGVSQSPSNKVTEKGKDVELRCDPISGHTALYWYRQSLGQGLEFLIYFQGNSAPDKSGLPSDRFSAERTGGSVSTLTIQRTQQEDSAVYLCASSLSGVTEAFFGQGTRLTVV.

On this clone itself: The same CDR3 can be traced to other DNA sequences in this sample. This CDR3 is CASSLAGDRGTGELFF. The CDR3 bases are TGCGCCAGCAGCTTGGCAGGGGACAGGGGGACCGGGGAGCTGTTTTTT. The genes are TRBV5-1 and TRBJ2-2; 11 bases are a match to TRBD1. This CDR3 contains 16 residues. V dropped 0 bases and J dropped 5; count of bases not matched to a gene: 3. The germline V gene has CDR1 SGHRS and CDR2 YFSETQ.

The chain uses TRBV6-5 and TRBJ2-7, with 8 nucleotides matching TRBD1. V was clipped by 4 bases and J by 2 bases; unmatched bases: 7. Germline CDR1 is MNHEY and CDR2 is SVGAGI. The CDR3 runs to 15 residues. The CDR3, as DNA: TGTGCCAGCAGTTCGGGACAGGACCCTCCCTACGAGCAGTACGTC. It yields the protein CASSSGQDPPYEQYV.

V gene TRBV19 combines with J gene TRBJ2-2, with TRBD1 as a possible D gene (6 bases). CDR3 length: 16 residues. With 6 bases removed from V and 4 bases from J, the gap between germline ends came to 18 bases. CDR1 is LNHDA, CDR2 SQIVND, per germline (reference sequence). CDR3 DNA sequence: TGTGCCAGTAGCCGCCTTTGGGGGCAGGGCACCGGGGAGCTGTTTTTT. Its translation is CASSRLWGQGTGELFF. Full variable domain (remainder filled in from reference TRBV19 and TRBJ2-2): DGGITQSPKYLFRKEGQNVTLSCEQNLNHDAMYWYRQDPGQGLRLIYYSQIVNDFQKGDIAEGYSVSREKKESFPLTVTSAQKNPTAFYLCASSRLWGQGTGELFFGEGSRLTVL.

This chain joins TRBV3-1 (or the pseudogene TRBV3-2) and TRBJ2-7; D is unclear. This CDR3 contains 14 residues. Trimming shortened V by 2 bases and J by 6 bases, and 14 bases separated the two germline ends. Per germline, CDR1 LGHDT and CDR2 YNNKEL (reference sequence). DNA of the CDR3: TGTGCCAGCAGCCAACACACGATCCGAGGCGAGCAGTACTTC. It is translated as CASSQHTIRGEQYF.

V is TRBV19 and J is TRBJ2-7, with 9 bases fitting TRBD1. Germline lookup yields CDR1 LNHDA and CDR2 SQIVND (reference sequence). Trimming at V came to 3 bases and at J to 3 bases, leaving 3 bases not matched to a gene. This CDR3 has 14 amino acids. DNA for the CDR3: TGTGCCAGTAGTATGGTGACAGGGGGCTACGAGCAGTACTTC. Translated, it gives CASSMVTGGYEQYF. Supplemented by reference TRBV19 and TRBJ2-7, the full variable domain reads DGGITQSPKYLFRKEGQNVTLSCEQNLNHDAMYWYRQDPGQGLRLIYYSQIVNDFQKGDIAEGYSVSREKKESFPLTVTSAQKNPTAFYLCASSMVTGGYEQYFGPGTRLTVT.

This rearrangement joins TRBV27 to TRBJ1-4; 8 nucleotides line up with TRBD1. This CDR3 region has 15 residues. Germline assignment: CDR1 MNHEY and CDR2 SMNVEV (reference sequence). With 5 bases clipped from V and 7 bases from J, the junction kept 9 bases outside the gene matches. In DNA form, the CDR3 reads TGTGCCAGCAGTCCATCGACAGGGGTTATTGAAAAACTGTTTTTT. Translated, it gives CASSPSTGVIEKLFF.

For this clone: The junction does not match germline at one end; this may be a read error. V gene TRBV3-1 (or the pseudogene TRBV3-2) combines with J gene TRBJ1-2; TRBD1 agrees at 7 bases. The germline gives CDR1 LGHDT, CDR2 YNNKEL (reference sequence). CDR3 length: 15 amino acids. DNA for the CDR3: TGTGCCAGCAGGCAAGCCAAGGGACAGCGCTATGGCTACACCTTC. It is translated as CASRQAKGQRYGYTF.

This clone was seen only a few times. The chain couples TRBV7-2 to TRBJ2-2; 10 nucleotides align to TRBD1. V shed 2 bases, J shed 6 bases, and the junction held 3 bases outside the gene matches. The CDR3 sequence is 15 residues long. Germline V gene lookup returns CDR1 SGHTA and CDR2 FQGNSA. The CDR3 nucleotides are TGTGCCAGCAGCTTAAGAGGACAGGGGGCCGGGGAGCTGTTTTTT. As protein: CASSLRGQGAGELFF.

The chain recombines TRBV28 with TRBJ1-1; tentative D call: TRBD1 (6 bases). Trimming removed 5 bases at V and 0 bases at J, with 16 bases between. The germline V gene has CDR1 MDHEN and CDR2 SYDVKM. CDR3 length equals 16 residues. The CDR3 protein is CASSPNGGGMNTEAFF. CDR3 nucleotide sequence: TGTGCCAGCAGTCCGAACGGGGGGGGCATGAACACTGAAGCTTTCTTT.

This clone came up once. The chain has TRBV5-3 and TRBJ2-3; tentatively, D is TRBD2 (5 bases). TRBV5-3 is filed as an ORF, its function uncertain. With 4 bases removed from V and 5 bases from J, the gap between germline ends came to 8 bases. The CDR3 totals 12 residues. Written as DNA, the CDR3 is TGTGCCAGAAGCCACGGACTAGATACGCAGTATTTT. This encodes CARSHGLDTQYF.

In DNA form, the CDR3 reads TGCAGCGTCAGCCGGGACAGGGTGCCCAATGAGCAGTTCTTC. It is translated as CSVSRDRVPNEQFF. The chain combines TRBV29-1 with TRBJ2-1; 9 nucleotides line up with TRBD1. The V gene's germline CDR1 is SQVTM and CDR2 ANQGSEA. The ends lost 6 bases at V and 6 bases at J; junction bases unmatched: 9. The CDR3 loop spans 14 amino acids.

This chain joins TRBV6-5 and TRBJ1-2; the match to TRBD1 covers 9 bases. CDR1 is MNHEY, CDR2 SVGAGI, per germline. The ends lost 6 bases at V and 3 bases at J; junction bases unmatched: 5. CDR3 length: 14 amino acids. The CDR3 reads CASSRTGADYGYTF. CDR3 in DNA: TGTGCCAGCAGCCGGACAGGGGCGGACTATGGCTACACCTTC.

The rearrangement joins TRBV7-9 to TRBJ2-3; tentative D call: TRBD1 (5 bases). The CDR3 runs 17 residues. Germline V gene lookup returns CDR1 SEHNR and CDR2 FQNEAQ (reference sequence). V was clipped by 1 base and J by 1 base, with 15 bases between them. The CDR3 is CASSLGQGLLGTDTQYF. DNA of the CDR3: TGTGCCAGCAGCTTAGGTCAGGGCTTATTGGGCACAGATACGCAGTATTTT.

The chain joins TRBV12-3 or TRBV12-4 to TRBJ1-6; a possible D gene is TRBD1 (5 bases). The ends were cut back, 3 bases at V and 11 bases at J, with 11 bases in the middle. CDR3 length: 13 residues. This chain's CDR3 is CASSFGASAPLHF. DNA for the CDR3: TGTGCCAGCAGTTTTGGGGCTTCGGCACCCCTCCACTTT.

This clone was detected only a few times. The chain recombines TRBV3-1 (or the pseudogene TRBV3-2) with TRBJ2-7, with 15 bases lining up with TRBD2. The V gene end was trimmed by 4 bases and the J gene end by 5 bases; junction bases not matched to a gene: 0. The CDR3 has 14 amino acids. Germline-derived CDR1 and CDR2 are LGHDT and YNNKEL (reference sequence). The CDR3 coding sequence is TGTGCCAGCAGCCGGACTAGCGGGGGGGACGAGCAGTACTTC. Its translation is CASSRTSGGDEQYF.

This sequence joins TRBV5-4 and TRBJ1-6; 10 bases align to TRBD1. This CDR3 has 16 residues. CDR1 is SGHNT, CDR2 YYREEE, per germline (reference sequence). Germline trimming cut 4 bases from V and 6 bases from J; bases unmatched to any gene: 7. The CDR3 sequence: CASSRGGQGFNSPLHF. The CDR3 nucleotides read TGTGCCAGCAGCCGAGGGGGACAGGGGTTTAATTCACCCCTCCACTTT.